This T cell receptor beta chain emerged from a study of early T cells in non-severe SARS-CoV-2 infection. The trim removed 3 bases at V and 0 bases at J, leaving 7 bases unmatched. The germline V gene encodes CDR1 MNHNS and CDR2 SASEGT. The CDR3 runs to 18 residues. TCRdb ran MiXCR on the 5' RACE reads and lists one entry per CDR3 protein. The repertoire consists of roughly 70,000 distinct CDR3 sequences, with about 12% occurring once and the leading ten covering roughly 1.2%. The chain couples TRBV6-1 to TRBJ1-6; 8 bases map to TRBD1. This clonotype originated in an adult who was a healthcare worker with PCR-confirmed SARS-CoV-2 infection or an uninfected control (not recorded which). The sample was whole blood. Written as DNA, the CDR3 is TGTGCCAGCAGTGATTTGGCAGGGGGCCGCTCCTATAATTCACCCCTCCACTTT. This encodes CASSDLAGGRSYNSPLHF.